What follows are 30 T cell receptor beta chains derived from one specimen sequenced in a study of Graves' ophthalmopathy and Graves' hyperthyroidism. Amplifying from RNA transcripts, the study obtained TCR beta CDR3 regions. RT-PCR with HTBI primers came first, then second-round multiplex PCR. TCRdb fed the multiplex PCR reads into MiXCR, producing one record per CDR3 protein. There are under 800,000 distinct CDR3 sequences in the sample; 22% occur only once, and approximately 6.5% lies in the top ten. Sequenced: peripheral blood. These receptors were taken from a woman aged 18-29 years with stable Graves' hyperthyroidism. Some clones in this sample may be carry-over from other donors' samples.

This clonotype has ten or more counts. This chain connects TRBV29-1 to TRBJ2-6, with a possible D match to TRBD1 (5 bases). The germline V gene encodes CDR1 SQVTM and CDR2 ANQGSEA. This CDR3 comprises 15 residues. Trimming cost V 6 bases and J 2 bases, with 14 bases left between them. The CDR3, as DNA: TGCAGCGTCGCGTGGCAGGGCGCTGGGGCCAACGTCCTGACTTTC. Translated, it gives CSVAWQGAGANVLTF.

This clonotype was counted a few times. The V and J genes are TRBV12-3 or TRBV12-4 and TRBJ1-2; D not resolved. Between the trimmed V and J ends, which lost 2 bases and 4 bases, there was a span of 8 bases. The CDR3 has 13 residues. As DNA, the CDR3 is TGTGCCAGCAGTTTACTTCGGGGCTATGGCTACACCTTC. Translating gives CASSLLRGYGYTF.

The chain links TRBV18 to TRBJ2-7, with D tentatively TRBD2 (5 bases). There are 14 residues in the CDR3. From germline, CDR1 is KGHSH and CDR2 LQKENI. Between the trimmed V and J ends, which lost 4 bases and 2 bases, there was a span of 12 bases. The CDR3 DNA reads TGTGCCAGCTCACAAGGACTGCCTACCTACGAGCAGTACTTC. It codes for CASSQGLPTYEQYF.

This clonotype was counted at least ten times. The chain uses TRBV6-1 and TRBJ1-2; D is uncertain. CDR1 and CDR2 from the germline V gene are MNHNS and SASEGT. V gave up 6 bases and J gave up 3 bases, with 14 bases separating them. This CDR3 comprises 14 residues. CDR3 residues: CASRETDRYYGYTF. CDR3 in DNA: TGTGCCAGCAGGGAAACCGATCGCTACTATGGCTACACCTTC.

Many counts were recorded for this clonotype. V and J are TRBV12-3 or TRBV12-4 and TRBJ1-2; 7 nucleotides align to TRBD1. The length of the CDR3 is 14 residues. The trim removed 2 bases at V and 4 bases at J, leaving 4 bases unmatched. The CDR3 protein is CASSLLQGGYGYTF. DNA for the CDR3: TGTGCCAGCAGTTTACTCCAGGGGGGCTATGGCTACACCTTC.

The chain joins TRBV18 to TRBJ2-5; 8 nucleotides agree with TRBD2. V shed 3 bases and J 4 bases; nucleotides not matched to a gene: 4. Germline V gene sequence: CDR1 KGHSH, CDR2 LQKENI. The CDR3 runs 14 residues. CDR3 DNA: TGTGCCAGCTCACCTACCCTAGCGGGAGAGACCCAGTACTTC. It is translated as CASSPTLAGETQYF.

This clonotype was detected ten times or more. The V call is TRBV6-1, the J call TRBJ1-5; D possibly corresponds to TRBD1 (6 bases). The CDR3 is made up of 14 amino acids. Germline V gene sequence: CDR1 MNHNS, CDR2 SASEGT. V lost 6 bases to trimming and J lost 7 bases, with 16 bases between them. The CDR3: CASRRTAEPQPQHF. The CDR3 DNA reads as TGTGCCAGCAGAAGGACAGCCGAACCCCAGCCCCAGCATTTT.

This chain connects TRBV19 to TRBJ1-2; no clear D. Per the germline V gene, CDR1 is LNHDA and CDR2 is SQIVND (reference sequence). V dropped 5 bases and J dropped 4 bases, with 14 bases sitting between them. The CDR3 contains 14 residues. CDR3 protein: CASSQMSRVYGYTF. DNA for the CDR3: TGTGCCAGTAGTCAAATGTCTCGAGTCTATGGCTACACCTTC.

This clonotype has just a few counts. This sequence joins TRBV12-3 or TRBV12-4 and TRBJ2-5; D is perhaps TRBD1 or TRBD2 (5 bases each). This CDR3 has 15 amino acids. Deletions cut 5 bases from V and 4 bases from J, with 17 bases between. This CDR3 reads CASSHLGVWGETQYF. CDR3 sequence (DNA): TGTGCCAGCAGTCACTTGGGGGTTTGGGGAGAGACCCAGTACTTC.

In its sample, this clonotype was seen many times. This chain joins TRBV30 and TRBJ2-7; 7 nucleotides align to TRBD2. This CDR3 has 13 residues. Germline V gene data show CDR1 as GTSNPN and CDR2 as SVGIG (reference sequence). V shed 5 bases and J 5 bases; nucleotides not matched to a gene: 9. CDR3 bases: TGTGCCTGGCAGTCGGGGGGAACTGACGAGCAGTACTTC. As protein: CAWQSGGTDEQYF.

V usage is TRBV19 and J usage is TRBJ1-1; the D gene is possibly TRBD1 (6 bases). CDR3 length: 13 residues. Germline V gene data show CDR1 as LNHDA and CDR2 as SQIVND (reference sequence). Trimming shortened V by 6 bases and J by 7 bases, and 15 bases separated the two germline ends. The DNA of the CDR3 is TGTGCCAGTAGGGAAACAGGGTTTTTTGAAGCTTTCTTT. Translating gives CASRETGFFEAFF.

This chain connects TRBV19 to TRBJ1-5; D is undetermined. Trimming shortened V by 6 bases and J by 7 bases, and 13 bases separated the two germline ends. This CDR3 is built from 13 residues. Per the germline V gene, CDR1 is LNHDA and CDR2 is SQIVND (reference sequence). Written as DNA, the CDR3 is TGTGCCAGTAGAGAGGGTAGGGAGCAGCCCCAGCATTTT. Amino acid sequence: CASREGREQPQHF.

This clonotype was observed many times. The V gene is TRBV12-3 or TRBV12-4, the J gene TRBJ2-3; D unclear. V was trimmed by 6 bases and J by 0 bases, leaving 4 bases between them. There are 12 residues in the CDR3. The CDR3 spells CASRMSTDTQYF. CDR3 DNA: TGTGCCAGCAGGATGAGCACAGATACGCAGTATTTT.

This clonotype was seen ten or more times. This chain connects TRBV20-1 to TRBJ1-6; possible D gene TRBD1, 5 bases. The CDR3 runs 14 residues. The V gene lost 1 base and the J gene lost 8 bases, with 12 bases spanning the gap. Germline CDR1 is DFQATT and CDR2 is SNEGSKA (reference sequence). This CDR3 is CSARGGRGDSPLHF. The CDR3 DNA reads TGCAGTGCTAGAGGCGGACGAGGGGATTCACCCCTCCACTTT.

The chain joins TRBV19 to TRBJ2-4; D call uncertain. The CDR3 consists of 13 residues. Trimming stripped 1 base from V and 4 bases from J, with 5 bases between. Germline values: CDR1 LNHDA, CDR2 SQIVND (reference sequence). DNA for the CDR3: TGTGCCAGTAGTATAGTTGGAAAAAACATTCAGTACTTC. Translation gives CASSIVGKNIQYF.

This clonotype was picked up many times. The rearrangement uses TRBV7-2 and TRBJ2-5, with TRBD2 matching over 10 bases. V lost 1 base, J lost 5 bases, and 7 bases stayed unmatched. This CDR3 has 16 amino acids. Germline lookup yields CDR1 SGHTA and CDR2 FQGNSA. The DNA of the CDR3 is TGTGCCAGCAGCTTAGGGCTAGCGGGAGAGAGGGAGACCCAGTACTTC. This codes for CASSLGLAGERETQYF.

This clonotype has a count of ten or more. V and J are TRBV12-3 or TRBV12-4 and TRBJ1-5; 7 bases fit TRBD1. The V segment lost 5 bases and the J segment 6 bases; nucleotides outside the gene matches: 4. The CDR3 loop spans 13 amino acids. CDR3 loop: CASSPRGAQPQHF. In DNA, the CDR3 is TGTGCCAGCAGTCCCAGGGGGGCTCAGCCCCAGCATTTT.

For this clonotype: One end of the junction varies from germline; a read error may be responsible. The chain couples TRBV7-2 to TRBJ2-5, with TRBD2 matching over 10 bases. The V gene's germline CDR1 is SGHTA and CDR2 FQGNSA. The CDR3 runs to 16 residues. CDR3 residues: CASSLVASGRRETQHF. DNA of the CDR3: TGTGCCAGCAGCTTAGTGGCTAGCGGGAGACGAGAGACCCAGCACTTC.

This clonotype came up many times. The CDR3 region has the DNA TGTGCCAGCAGCCAGTGGGGGACAGGGGACTCACCCCTCCACTTT. Translated, it gives CASSQWGTGDSPLHF. The chain is built from TRBV7-3 and TRBJ1-6; 10 bases agree with TRBD1. CDR3 length: 15 amino acids. Trimming removed 5 bases from V and 10 bases from J; junction bases left unmatched: 8. The germline gives CDR1 SGHTA, CDR2 FQGTGA.

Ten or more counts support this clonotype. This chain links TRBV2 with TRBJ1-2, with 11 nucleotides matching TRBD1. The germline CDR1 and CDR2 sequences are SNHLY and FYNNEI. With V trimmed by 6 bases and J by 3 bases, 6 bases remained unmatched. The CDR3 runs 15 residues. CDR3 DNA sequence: TGTGCCAGCAGGAAGGGACAGGGGGATTACTATGGCTACACCTTC. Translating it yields CASRKGQGDYYGYTF.

The CDR3 DNA reads as TGTGCCAGCAGTGGTCTAGCGACGGAGACCCAGTACTTC. Translating gives CASSGLATETQYF. The chain uses TRBV27 and TRBJ2-5; D is perhaps TRBD2 (6 bases). The CDR3 is 13 amino acids. The V gene lost 5 bases and the J gene lost 5 bases, with 12 bases spanning the gap. Germline-derived CDR1 and CDR2 are MNHEY and SMNVEV (reference sequence).

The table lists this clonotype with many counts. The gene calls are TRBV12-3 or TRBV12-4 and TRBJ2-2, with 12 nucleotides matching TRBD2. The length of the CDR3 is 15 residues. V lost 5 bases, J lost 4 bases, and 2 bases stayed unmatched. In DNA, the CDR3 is TGTGCCAGCAGTCCTAGCGGGAGGGCCACCGGGGAGCTGTTTTTT. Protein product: CASSPSGRATGELFF.

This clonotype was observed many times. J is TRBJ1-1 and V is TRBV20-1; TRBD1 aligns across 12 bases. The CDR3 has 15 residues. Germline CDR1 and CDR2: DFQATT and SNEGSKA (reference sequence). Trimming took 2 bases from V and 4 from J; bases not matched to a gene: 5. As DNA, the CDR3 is TGCAGTGCTAGAAGGGACAGGGGGCTCGGCACTGAAGCTTTCTTT. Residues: CSARRDRGLGTEAFF.

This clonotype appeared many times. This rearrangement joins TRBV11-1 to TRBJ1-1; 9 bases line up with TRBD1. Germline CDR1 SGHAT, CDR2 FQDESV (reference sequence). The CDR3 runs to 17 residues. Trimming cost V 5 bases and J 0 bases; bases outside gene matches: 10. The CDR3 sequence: CASSARPGTGMNTEAFF. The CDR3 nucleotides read TGTGCCAGCAGCGCGCGTCCCGGGACAGGGATGAACACTGAAGCTTTCTTT.

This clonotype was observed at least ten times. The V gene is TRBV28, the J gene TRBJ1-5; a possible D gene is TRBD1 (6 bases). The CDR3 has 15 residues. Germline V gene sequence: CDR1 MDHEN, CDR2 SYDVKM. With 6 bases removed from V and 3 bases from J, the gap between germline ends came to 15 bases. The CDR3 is CASSLRGATNQPQHF. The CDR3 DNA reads TGTGCCAGCAGCCTAAGGGGGGCTACCAATCAGCCCCAGCATTTT. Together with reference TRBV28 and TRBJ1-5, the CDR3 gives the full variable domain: DVKVTQSSRYLVKRTGEKVFLECVQDMDHENMFWYRQDPGLGLRLIYFSYDVKMKEKGDIPEGYSVSREKKERFSLILESASTNQTSMYLCASSLRGATNQPQHFGDGTRLSIL.

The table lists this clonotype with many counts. The CDR3 nucleotides are TGTGCCAGCAGTTTAAGCGGTGTCAACAGACTTAGCAATCAGCCCCAGCATTTT. Translation: CASSLSGVNRLSNQPQHF. This chain connects TRBV28 to TRBJ1-5; D not resolved. CDR1 MDHEN and CDR2 SYDVKM come from the germline V gene. V lost 2 bases to trimming and J lost 0 bases, with 17 bases between them. This CDR3 is 18 amino acids long. The whole variable domain, filled in from reference TRBV28 and TRBJ1-5, reads DVKVTQSSRYLVKRTGEKVFLECVQDMDHENMFWYRQDPGLGLRLIYFSYDVKMKEKGDIPEGYSVSREKKERFSLILESASTNQTSMYLCASSLSGVNRLSNQPQHFGDGTRLSIL.

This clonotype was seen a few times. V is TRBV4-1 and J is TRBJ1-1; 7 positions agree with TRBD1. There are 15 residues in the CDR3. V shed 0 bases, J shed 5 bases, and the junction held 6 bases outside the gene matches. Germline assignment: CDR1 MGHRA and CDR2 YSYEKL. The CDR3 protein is CASSQETGSKTEAFF. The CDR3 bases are TGCGCCAGCAGCCAAGAGACAGGGTCTAAGACTGAAGCTTTCTTT.

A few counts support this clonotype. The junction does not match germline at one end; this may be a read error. The CDR3 loop reads CASSLIVNTEACF. CDR3 bases: TGTGCCAGCAGTTTAATTGTGAACACTGAAGCTTGCTTT. The chain is built from TRBV12-3 or TRBV12-4 and TRBJ1-1; D not certain. CDR3 length: 13 residues.

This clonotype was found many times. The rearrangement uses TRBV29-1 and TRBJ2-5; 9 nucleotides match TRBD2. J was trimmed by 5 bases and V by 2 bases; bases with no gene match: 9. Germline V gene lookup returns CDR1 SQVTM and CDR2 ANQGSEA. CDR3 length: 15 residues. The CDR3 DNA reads TGCAGCGTTGAAAGGGGTAGCGGGAGTTTGGAGACCCAGTACTTC. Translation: CSVERGSGSLETQYF.

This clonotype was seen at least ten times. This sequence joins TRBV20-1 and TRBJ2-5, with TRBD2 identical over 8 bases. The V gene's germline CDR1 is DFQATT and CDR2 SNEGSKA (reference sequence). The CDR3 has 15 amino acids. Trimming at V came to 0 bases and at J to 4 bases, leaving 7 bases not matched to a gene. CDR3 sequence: CSARDPAGGGETQYF. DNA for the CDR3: TGCAGTGCTAGAGATCCCGCCGGGGGGGGAGAGACCCAGTACTTC.